Sequencing of this T cell receptor beta chain was carried out in a study of spatial heterogeneity in lung cancer. Study in general: Detection consistently captured more beta-chain sequences than alpha-chain sequences.

This clonotype is labeled as medium-sized (0.01 to 0.1%). Its antigen remains unidentified. Time point: sample taken at primary tumor resection. Unsorted tumor, nontumor lung tissue or cryopreserved PBMC supplied the whole RNA. Study findings and constraints: Expanded TCR counts, ubiquitous and regional, correlated respectively with ubiquitous and regional nonsynonymous mutation counts. Intratumoral expanded alpha and beta TCR counts were found to track tumor mutation counts.

CDR1 MDHEN and CDR2 SYDVKM come from the germline V gene. There are 11 residues in the CDR3. V was shortened by 6 bases and J by 1 base, with 4 bases between the two germline ends. A single record per CDR3 protein comes from TCRdb applying MiXCR to the 5' RACE reads. Of about 6,000 distinct CDR3 sequences in the sample, approximately 8.5% were seen once. The specimen was lung tumor tissue, collected at surgery. V and J are TRBV28 and TRBJ2-7; no definite D call. The source of this sequence is a female donor with early-stage non-small cell lung cancer. CDR3 bases: TGTGCCAGCAGGACTTCCTACGAGCAGTACTTC. Protein: CASRTSYEQYF.